The following is a TCR beta chain sequence with its context. The sample originates from a study of blood T cell repertoires in COVID-19. This table comes from immunoSEQ multiplex PCR, and its TCRdb copy is limited to in-frame clones, with some not included. The sample includes fewer than 25,000 clones, approximately 92% of them seen just once. Per germline, CDR1 MNHEY and CDR2 SMNVEV (reference sequence). Losses at the gene ends were 5 bases for V and 2 bases for J; bases not matched to a gene: 11. The CDR3 has 18 amino acids. This TCR derives from a human donor in a cohort sampled during active COVID-19. The sequencing input was peripheral blood. The J gene is TRBJ2-1, the V gene TRBV27; the match to TRBD2 covers 11 bases. The DNA of the CDR3 is TGTGCCAGCAGTACCTGGGGTACTAGCGGGAGAGCCTACAATGAGCAGTTCTTC. Its translation is CASSTWGTSGRAYNEQFF.